A selection of T cell receptor beta chains follows, all from one sample in a study of identical twins. Each CDR3 protein gets one entry after TCRdb re-called the 5' RACE reads with MiXCR. This table has 650,000 to 750,000 distinct CDR3 sequences, 21% appearing once. This sample also belongs to another study, concerning T cells expressing NK-cell markers.

Sequenced material: PBMCs. The receptors here all came from a woman between 18 and 29 years old in good health. Both conserved end residues are trimmed from each CDR3. The order of the fields is J gene, V gene, CDR3 protein.

TRBJ2-1 | TRBV2 | ASSPDAVRDYNEQF
TRBJ2-1 | TRBV20-1 | SARGPLGAEQF
TRBJ2-7 | TRBV2 | ASSERWTTQY
TRBJ2-1 | TRBV7-9 | ASSWTGTSSYNEQF
TRBJ2-1 | TRBV20-1 | SALQLAGAESSYNEQF
TRBJ2-2 | TRBV27 | ASREGTSGRLRTGELF
TRBJ2-1 | TRBV7-2 | ASELAGALNEQF
TRBJ1-5 | TRBV7-8 | ASSNRDRTNQPQH
TRBJ2-1 | TRBV6-5 | ASSYSVDTSSYNEQF
TRBJ2-7 | TRBV20-1 | SARIVGSSYEQY
TRBJ2-1 | TRBV20-1 | SASTPRSYNEQF
TRBJ1-5 | TRBV12-3/TRBV12-4 | ASSITGTGDNQPQH
TRBJ2-5 | TRBV5-1 | ASSLGTNKETQY
TRBJ2-3 | TRBV12-3/TRBV12-4 | ASTPGLAPITDTQY
TRBJ2-1 | TRBV9 | ASSVTGGTRDEQF
TRBJ2-1 | TRBV4-3 | ASSQVAGEGFF
TRBJ2-1 | TRBV10-3 | AISESPAREQF
TRBJ1-1 | TRBV10-3 | AISEGSTEAF
TRBJ1-2 | TRBV12-3/TRBV12-4 | ASSFRGFLGYGYT
TRBJ2-3 | TRBV5-1 | ASSSSRGGTDTQY
TRBJ2-7 | TRBV15 | ATSRDQGQTLSYEQY
TRBJ2-7 | TRBV5-1 | ASRGGNYEQY
TRBJ2-5 | TRBV11-2 | ASSLTTDGETQY
TRBJ2-5 | TRBV7-9 | ASSLPIDSGETQY
TRBJ2-7 | TRBV5-1 | ASSFDRYYEQY
TRBJ2-1 | TRBV4-3 | ASSQEGGGTYNEQF
TRBJ2-3 | TRBV9 | ASSVWDGSTDTQY
TRBJ2-1 | TRBV13 | ASSLAGGPRTEQF
TRBJ2-1 | TRBV4-3 | ASSQEGLDPSYNEQF
TRBJ2-3 | TRBV6-1 | ASGRGGSTDTQY
TRBJ2-2 | TRBV5-1 | ASSFASGGPTGELF
TRBJ2-5 | TRBV9 | ASSVAFSTTGETQY
TRBJ2-3 | TRBV6-1 | ASASRRVGLAGSDTQY
TRBJ1-4 | TRBV5-1 | ASSLVQPLEKLF
TRBJ2-5 | TRBV20-1 | SARSVSSGVQETQY
TRBJ2-7 | TRBV20-1 | SARDITGPYEQY
TRBJ2-2 | TRBV10-3 | AISVGQTGELF
TRBJ1-2 | TRBV29-1 | SVVQNGYT
TRBJ2-3 | TRBV13 | ASSSTQREYTDTQY
TRBJ2-7 | TRBV25-1 | ASSELRVREQY
TRBJ1-1 | TRBV10-3 | AISLGGRGNTEAF
TRBJ1-2 | TRBV12-3/TRBV12-4 | ASGRSNYGYT
TRBJ2-1 | TRBV6-5 | ASSYPSGGDGEQF
TRBJ2-3 | TRBV24-1 | ATSETSGQPRTQY
TRBJ2-5 | TRBV24-1 | ATQGFNPRETQY
TRBJ1-2 | TRBV12-3/TRBV12-4 | ASRGQINYGYT
TRBJ2-1 | TRBV20-1 | SARDPLASTYNEQF
TRBJ2-3 | TRBV20-1 | SFRKSTDTQY
TRBJ1-5 | TRBV10-1 | ARSGCSNQPQH
TRBJ1-5 | TRBV12-3/TRBV12-4 | ASSRQGGSNQPQH
TRBJ2-4 | TRBV7-9 | ASSLFEGIAKNIQY
TRBJ1-1 | TRBV6-5 | ASSYGGRTEAF
TRBJ2-5 | TRBV29-1 | SGGPHEETQY
TRBJ2-1 | TRBV20-1 | SATAPLAGSENEQF
TRBJ2-1 | TRBV7-9 | ASLGSSNEQF
TRBJ2-1 | TRBV9 | ASSTRLAGRNEQF
TRBJ2-3 | TRBV5-1 | ASSLGPSGSLSADTQY
TRBJ2-1 | TRBV20-1 | SASSYSEQF
TRBJ2-2 | TRBV3-1 | ASSQELGYTGELF